This T cell receptor beta chain was observed in a study of cytomegalovirus exposure and HLA in healthy donors. Study outcomes and limitations: A reported reduction in N-insertions relative to the roughly 700-donor mean was seen in an Asian-associated ancestry cluster in a later analysis.

CDR1 is MNHEY, CDR2 SVGAGI, per germline. The CDR3 loop spans 15 amino acids. V shed 10 bases, J shed 4 bases, and the junction held 12 bases outside the gene matches. It was with 60 Vbeta and 13 Jbeta primers that the PCR ran. TCRdb keeps only in-frame clones here, not all; method: immunoSEQ multiplex PCR. This sample has 130,000 to 150,000 clones, with around 85% found just once. Healthy people donating bone marrow made up the donors. This clone has just a few counts. Its antigen is unknown. This chain links TRBV6-5 with TRBJ1-1; 10 nucleotides agree with TRBD1. The TCR originated in a woman younger than 45 in good health and CMV-seronegative. Sequenced sample: PBMCs. CDR3 coding DNA: TGTGCCAACACTACTACTTGGGACAGGGGCACTGAAGCTTTCTTT. Its translation: CANTTTWDRGTEAFF.